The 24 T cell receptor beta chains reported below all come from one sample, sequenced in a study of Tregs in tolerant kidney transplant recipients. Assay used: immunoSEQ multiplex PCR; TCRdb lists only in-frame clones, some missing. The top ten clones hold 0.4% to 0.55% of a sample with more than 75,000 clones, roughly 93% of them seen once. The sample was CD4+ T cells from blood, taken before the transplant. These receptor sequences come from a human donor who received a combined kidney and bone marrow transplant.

CDR3 region: CASSETRGLAEQYF. For the CDR3, the DNA is TGTGCCAGCAGTGAAACGCGCGGGCTGGCCGAGCAGTACTTC. V and J are TRBV2 and TRBJ2-7; weak D call: TRBD2 (5 bases). Trimming removed 2 bases at V and 6 bases at J, with 14 bases between. The CDR3 has 14 amino acids. Germline CDR1 SNHLY, CDR2 FYNNEI.

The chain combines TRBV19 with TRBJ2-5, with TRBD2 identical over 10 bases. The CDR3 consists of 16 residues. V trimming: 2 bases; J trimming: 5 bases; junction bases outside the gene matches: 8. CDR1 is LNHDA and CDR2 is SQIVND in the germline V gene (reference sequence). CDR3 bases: TGTGCCAGTAGTATATACCAAGCGGGGGGGCCGGAGACCCAGTACTTC. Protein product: CASSIYQAGGPETQYF.

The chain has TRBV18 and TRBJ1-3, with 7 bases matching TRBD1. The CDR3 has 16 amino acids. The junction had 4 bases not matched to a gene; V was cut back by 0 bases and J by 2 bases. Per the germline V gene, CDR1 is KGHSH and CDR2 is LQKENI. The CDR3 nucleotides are TGTGCCAGCTCACCACCGGGCAGGGGGACTGGAAACACCATATATTTT. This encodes CASSPPGRGTGNTIYF.

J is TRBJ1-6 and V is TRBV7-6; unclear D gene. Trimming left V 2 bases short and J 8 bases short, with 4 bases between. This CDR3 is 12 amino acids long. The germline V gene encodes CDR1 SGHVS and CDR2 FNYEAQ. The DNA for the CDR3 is TGTGCCAGCAGCTTACGGGATTCACCCCTCCACTTT. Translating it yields CASSLRDSPLHF.

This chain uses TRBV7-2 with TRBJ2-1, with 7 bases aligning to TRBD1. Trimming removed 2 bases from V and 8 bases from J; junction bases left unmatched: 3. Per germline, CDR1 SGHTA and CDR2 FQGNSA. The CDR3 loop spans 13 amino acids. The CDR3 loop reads CASSLLQGHEQFF. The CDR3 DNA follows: TGTGCCAGCAGCTTATTACAGGGGCATGAGCAGTTCTTC. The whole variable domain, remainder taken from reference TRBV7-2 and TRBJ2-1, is GAGVSQSPSNKVTEKGKDVELRCDPISGHTALYWYRQSLGQGLEFLIYFQGNSAPDKSGLPSDRFSAERTGGSVSTLTIQRTQQEDSAVYLCASSLLQGHEQFFGPGTRLTVL.

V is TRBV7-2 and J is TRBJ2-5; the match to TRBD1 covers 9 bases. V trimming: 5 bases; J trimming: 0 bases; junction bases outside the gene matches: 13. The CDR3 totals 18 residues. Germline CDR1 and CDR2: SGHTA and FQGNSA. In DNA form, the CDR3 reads TGTGCCAGCAGCCCTACCGGGACAGGGTGGGAGTACCAAGAGACCCAGTACTTC. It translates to CASSPTGTGWEYQETQYF.

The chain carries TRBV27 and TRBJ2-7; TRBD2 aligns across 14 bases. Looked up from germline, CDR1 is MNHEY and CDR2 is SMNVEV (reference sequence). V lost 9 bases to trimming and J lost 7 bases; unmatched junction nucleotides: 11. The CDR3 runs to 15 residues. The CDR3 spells CASNPGLAGVGEQYF. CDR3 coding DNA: TGTGCCAGTAACCCGGGACTAGCGGGAGTCGGAGAGCAGTACTTC.

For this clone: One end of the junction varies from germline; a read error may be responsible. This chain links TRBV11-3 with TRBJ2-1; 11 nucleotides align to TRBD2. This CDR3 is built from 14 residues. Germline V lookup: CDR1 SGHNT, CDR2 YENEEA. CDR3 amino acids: CASSLEIAGGRQFF. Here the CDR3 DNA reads TGTGCCAGCAGCCTAGAAATAGCGGGAGGGCGGCAGTTCTTC.

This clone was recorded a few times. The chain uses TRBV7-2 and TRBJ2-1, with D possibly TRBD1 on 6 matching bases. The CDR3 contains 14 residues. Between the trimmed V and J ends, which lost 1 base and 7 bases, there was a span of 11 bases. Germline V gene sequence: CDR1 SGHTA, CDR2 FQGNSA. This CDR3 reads CASSLEQGKNEQFF. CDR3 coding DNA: TGTGCCAGCAGCTTAGAACAGGGTAAAAATGAGCAGTTCTTC.

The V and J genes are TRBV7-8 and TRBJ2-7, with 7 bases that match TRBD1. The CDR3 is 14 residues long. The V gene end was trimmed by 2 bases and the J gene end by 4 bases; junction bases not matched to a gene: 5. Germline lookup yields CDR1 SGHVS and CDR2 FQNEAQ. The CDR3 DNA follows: TGTGCCAGCAGCTTAATACAGGGGCAATACGAGCAGTACTTC. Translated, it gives CASSLIQGQYEQYF.

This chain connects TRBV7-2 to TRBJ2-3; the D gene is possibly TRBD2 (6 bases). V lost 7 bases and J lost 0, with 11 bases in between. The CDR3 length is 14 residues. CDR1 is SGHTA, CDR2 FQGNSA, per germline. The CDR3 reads CASTQGLSTDTQYF. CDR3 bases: TGTGCCAGCACCCAGGGACTTAGCACAGATACGCAGTATTTT.

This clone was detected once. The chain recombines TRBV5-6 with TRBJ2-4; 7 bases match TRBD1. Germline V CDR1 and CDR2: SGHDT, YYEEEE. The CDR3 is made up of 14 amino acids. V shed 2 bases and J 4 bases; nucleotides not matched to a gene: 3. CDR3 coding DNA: TGTGCCAGCAGCTTCGGGACAGCGAAAAACATTCAGTACTTC. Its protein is CASSFGTAKNIQYF. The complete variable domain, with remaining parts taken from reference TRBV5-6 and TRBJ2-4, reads DAGVTQSPTHLIKTRGQQVTLRCSPKSGHDTVSWYQQALGQGPQFIFQYYEEEERQRGNFPDRFSGHQFPNYSSELNVNALLLGDSALYLCASSFGTAKNIQYFGAGTRLSVL.

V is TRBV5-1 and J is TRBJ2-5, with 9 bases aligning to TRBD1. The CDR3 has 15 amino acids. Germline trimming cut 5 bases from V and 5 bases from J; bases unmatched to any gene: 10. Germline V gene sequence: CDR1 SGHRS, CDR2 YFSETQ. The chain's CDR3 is CASRRTGDRRETQYF. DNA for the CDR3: TGCGCCAGCAGGCGGACAGGGGACAGGAGGGAGACCCAGTACTTC.

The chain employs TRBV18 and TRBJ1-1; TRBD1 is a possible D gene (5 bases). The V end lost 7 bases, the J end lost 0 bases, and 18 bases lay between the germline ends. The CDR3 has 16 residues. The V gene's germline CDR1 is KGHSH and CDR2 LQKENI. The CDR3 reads CASYYGHESMNTEAFF. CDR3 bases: TGTGCCAGCTACTATGGACACGAAAGTATGAACACTGAAGCTTTCTTT.

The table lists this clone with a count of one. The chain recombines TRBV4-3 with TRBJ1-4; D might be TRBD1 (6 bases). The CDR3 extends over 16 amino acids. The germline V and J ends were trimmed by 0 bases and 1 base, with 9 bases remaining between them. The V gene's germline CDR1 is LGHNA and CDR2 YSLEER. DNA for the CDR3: TGCGCCAGCAGCCAAGATTCAGGGGTAACTAATGAAAAACTGTTTTTT. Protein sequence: CASSQDSGVTNEKLFF.

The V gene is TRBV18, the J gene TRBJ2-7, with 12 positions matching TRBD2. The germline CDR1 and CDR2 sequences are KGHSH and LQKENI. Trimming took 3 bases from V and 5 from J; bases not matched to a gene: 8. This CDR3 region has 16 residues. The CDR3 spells CASSPRLAGEVNEQYF. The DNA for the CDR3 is TGTGCCAGCTCACCGCGACTAGCGGGAGAAGTCAACGAGCAGTACTTC.

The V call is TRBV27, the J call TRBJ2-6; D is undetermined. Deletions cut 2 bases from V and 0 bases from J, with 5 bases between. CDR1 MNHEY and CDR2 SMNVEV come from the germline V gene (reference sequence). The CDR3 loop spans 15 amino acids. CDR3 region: CASSLISSGANVLTF. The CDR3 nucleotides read TGTGCCAGCAGTTTAATCAGCTCTGGGGCCAACGTCCTGACTTTC.

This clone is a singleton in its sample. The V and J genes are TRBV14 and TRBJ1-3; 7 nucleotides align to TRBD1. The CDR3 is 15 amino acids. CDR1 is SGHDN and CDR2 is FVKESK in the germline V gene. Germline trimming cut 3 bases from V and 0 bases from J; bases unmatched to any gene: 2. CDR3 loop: CASSHRGFSGNTIYF. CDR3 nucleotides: TGTGCCAGCAGCCACAGGGGGTTCTCTGGAAACACCATATATTTT. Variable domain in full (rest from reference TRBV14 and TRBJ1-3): EAGVTQFPSHSVIEKGQTVTLRCDPISGHDNLYWYRRVMGKEIKFLLHFVKESKQDESGMPNNRFLAERTGGTYSTLKVQPAELEDSGVYFCASSHRGFSGNTIYFGEGSWLTVV.

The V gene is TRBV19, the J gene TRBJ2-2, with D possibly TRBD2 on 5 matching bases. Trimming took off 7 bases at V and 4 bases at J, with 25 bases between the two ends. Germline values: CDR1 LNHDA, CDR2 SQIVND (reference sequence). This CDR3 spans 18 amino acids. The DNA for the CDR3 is TGTGCCAGTACCCCGGGGAGCCTAAACCACCCGATCACCGGGGAGCTGTTTTTT. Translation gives CASTPGSLNHPITGELFF.

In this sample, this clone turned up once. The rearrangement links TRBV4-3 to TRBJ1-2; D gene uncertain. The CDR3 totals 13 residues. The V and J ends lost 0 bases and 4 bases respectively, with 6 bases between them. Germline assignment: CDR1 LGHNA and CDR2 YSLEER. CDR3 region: CASSQDLLYGYTF. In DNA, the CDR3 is TGCGCCAGCAGCCAAGATCTTCTCTATGGCTACACCTTC.

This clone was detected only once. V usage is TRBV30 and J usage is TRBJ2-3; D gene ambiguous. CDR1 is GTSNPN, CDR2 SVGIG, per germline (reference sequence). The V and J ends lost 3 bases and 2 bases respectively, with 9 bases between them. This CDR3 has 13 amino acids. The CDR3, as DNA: TGTGCCTGGAGCAGGTTAATCACAGATACGCAGTATTTT. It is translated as CAWSRLITDTQYF.

CDR3 sequence reads: CASRRSLAGQETQYF. DNA for the CDR3: TGTGCCAGCAGACGTTCCCTAGCGGGACAAGAGACCCAGTACTTC. The chain recombines TRBV5-6 with TRBJ2-5, with 9 bases fitting TRBD2. V shed 5 bases and J 2 bases; nucleotides not matched to a gene: 7. Germline CDR1 SGHDT, CDR2 YYEEEE. CDR3 size: 15 residues.

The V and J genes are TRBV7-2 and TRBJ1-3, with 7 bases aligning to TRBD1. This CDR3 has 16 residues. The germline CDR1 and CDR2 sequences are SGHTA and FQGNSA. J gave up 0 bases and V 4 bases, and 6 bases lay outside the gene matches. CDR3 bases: TGTGCCAGCAGCTCGCAGGGACAGAGCTCTGGAAACACCATATATTTT. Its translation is CASSSQGQSSGNTIYF.

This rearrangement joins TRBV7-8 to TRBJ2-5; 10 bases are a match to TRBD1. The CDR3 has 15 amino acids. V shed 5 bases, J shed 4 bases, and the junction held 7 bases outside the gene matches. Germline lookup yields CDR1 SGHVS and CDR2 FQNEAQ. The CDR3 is CASSPPGTGVETQYF. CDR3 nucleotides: TGTGCCAGCAGCCCCCCCGGGACAGGGGTAGAGACCCAGTACTTC.